Listed below are T cell receptor beta chains from one sample, sequenced in a study of T cell repertoires in cytomegalovirus infection. TCRdb called the reads again in MiXCR, with one record for every CDR3 protein. The sample records fewer than 950,000 distinct CDR3 sequences, 30% to 35% being singletons. These receptors have no known antigen. The sample here was cultured CD8+ T cells from PBMCs, taken from culture after CMV antigen stimulation. Every receptor here comes from a human donor in good health (CMV status not recorded). Some clones in this sample may be carry-over from other donors' samples. CDR3s include the opening cysteine and the closing phenylalanine or tryptophan. Each record gives: clone size, D gene, J gene, V gene, CDR3 DNA, CDR3 protein. The D gene is left open where the match is weak. The size of a clone is reported for some rows only, either as once, few or many, or as a class for expanded clones.

>.|TRBD1|TRBJ2-6|TRBV7-9
TGTGCCAGCAGCGCCTTACAGGGGACCGGGGCCAACGTCCTGACTTTC
CASSALQGTGANVLTF
>.|.|TRBJ2-3|TRBV5-1
TGCGCCAGCAGCTCAGGGGACGGGGGCACAGATACGCAGTATTTT
CASSSGDGGTDTQYF
>.|.|TRBJ2-1|TRBV27
TGTGCCAGCAGTTTATGGATGGCAGGGGTTCATGAGCAGTTCTTC
CASSLWMAGVHEQFF
>few|.|TRBJ2-7|TRBV7-6
TGTGCCAGCAGCCCAGATAAGGGGCACGAGCAGTACTTC
CASSPDKGHEQYF
>few|.|TRBJ2-3|TRBV12-5
TGTGCTAGTGATACACCCGCCACCACAGATACGCAGTATTTT
CASDTPATTDTQYF
>.|.|TRBJ2-1|TRBV15
TGTGCCACCAGCCCGGGGTTGGAGCGGGTGATCTTTTACAATGAGCAGTTCTTC
CATSPGLERVIFYNEQFF
>few|.|TRBJ1-1|TRBV7-6
TGTGCCAGCAGCTCTACAGGGTCGATGAACAGTGAAGCTTTCTTT
CASSSTGSMNSEAFF
>once|TRBD1|TRBJ2-5|TRBV6-5
TGTGCCAACAGTTTTACAGGGGGGAACCAAGAGACCCAGTACTTC
CANSFTGGNQETQYF
>.|.|TRBJ2-1|TRBV7-8
TGTGCCAGCAGCGCGGGTTGGTCCCGTCCCAATGAGCAGTTCTTC
CASSAGWSRPNEQFF
>few|TRBD1|TRBJ2-1|TRBV15
TGTGCCACCGGGCAGGGGGCTCGCAATGAGCAGTTCTTC
CATGQGARNEQFF
>many|.|TRBJ2-3|TRBV20-1
TGCAGTGCTAGAAAGACTGTAAGAGCAGATACGCAGTATTTT
CSARKTVRADTQYF
>.|.|TRBJ1-1|TRBV2
TGTGCCAGCAGTCGCACAGGGTGGGACACTGAAGCTTTCTTT
CASSRTGWDTEAFF
>.|.|TRBJ1-1|TRBV6-6
TGTGCCAGCAGTTACAACAGATACACTGAAGCTTTCTTT
CASSYNRYTEAFF
>.|TRBD2|TRBJ2-3|TRBV15
TGTGCCATCGAGGGCGGGGGGGACACAGATACGCAGTATTTT
CAIEGGGDTDTQYF
>few|TRBD1|TRBJ1-2|TRBV12-3/TRBV12-4
TGTGCCAGCAGTGACAGGGAGGTCATCTATGGCTACACCTTC
CASSDREVIYGYTF
>.|.|TRBJ2-1|TRBV6-6
TGTGCCAGCAGTTACTCGATTTCCGCCCCCGGGGGCAATGAGCAGTTCTTC
CASSYSISAPGGNEQFF
>.|TRBD1|TRBJ2-7|TRBV9
TGTGCCAGCAGCTCACGGGACAGGAGGACCTACGAGCAGTACTTC
CASSSRDRRTYEQYF
>few|TRBD1|TRBJ2-5|TRBV7-9
TGTGCCAGCAGATCTAGACAGGGGGCGTCCAGGGAGACCCAGTACTTC
CASRSRQGASRETQYF
>.|TRBD2|TRBJ2-1|TRBV10-1
TGCGCCAGCAGTGAGGGTAGCGGGGACAATGAGCAGTTCTTC
CASSEGSGDNEQFF
>.|.|TRBJ1-1|TRBV19
TGTGCCAGTAGTAGTGACAGCGATGAAGCTTTCTTT
CASSSDSDEAFF
>once|.|TRBJ2-1|TRBV9
TGTGCCAGCAGCGTAGGGGCTGCGGGGTACAATGAGCAGTTCTTC
CASSVGAAGYNEQFF
>few|TRBD1|TRBJ1-1|TRBV6-5
TGTGCCAGCAGGTTTGGGACAGGGAAGGGCGGCACTGAAGCTTTCTTT
CASRFGTGKGGTEAFF
>few|.|TRBJ1-5|TRBV27
TGTGCCAGCAGGAACGGAGATAGCAATCAGCCCCAGCATTTT
CASRNGDSNQPQHF
>few|.|TRBJ2-7|TRBV27
TGTGCCAGCAGTTTTGGGGGGACCGAGCAGTACTTC
CASSFGGTEQYF
>.|TRBD1|TRBJ1-2|TRBV19
TGTGCCAGTAGTATCCCCGAGGGCAGGGGGCATAACTATGGCTACACCTTC
CASSIPEGRGHNYGYTF
>few|TRBD2|TRBJ2-2|TRBV24-1
TGTGCCACCAGCGTCGGGACTAGCGGGGGGTCGCCGAACACCGGGGAGCTGTTTTTT
CATSVGTSGGSPNTGELFF
>.|TRBD1|TRBJ1-6|TRBV9
TGTGCCAGCAGCATCACGGGACAGGATAATTCACCCCTCCACTTT
CASSITGQDNSPLHF
>.|.|TRBJ1-1|TRBV4-1
TGCGCCAGCAGCCACCCGGGAGTTGAAGCTTTCTTT
CASSHPGVEAFF
>few|TRBD1|TRBJ2-7|TRBV5-1
TGCGCCAGTACGGGACAGGTGCCCTACGAGCAGTACTTC
CASTGQVPYEQYF
>few|TRBD2|TRBJ2-3|TRBV27
TGTGCCAGCAGTTTTTGGGGGACTAGCGGAGTTCCTAGCACAGATACGCAGTATTTT
CASSFWGTSGVPSTDTQYF
>few|.|TRBJ2-1|TRBV7-9
TGTGCCAGCAGCTTCAAGGAAACCTCCGAGCAGTTCTTC
CASSFKETSEQFF
>.|.|TRBJ2-1|TRBV7-6
TGTGCCAGCAGCTTAGTCTCCCGGGACCGGAGGTTCTTC
CASSLVSRDRRFF
>.|TRBD1|TRBJ2-3|TRBV5-6
TGTGCCAGCGGGGGACAGACGGGAGATACGCAGTATTTT
CASGGQTGDTQYF
>few|.|TRBJ1-1|TRBV6-5
TGTGCCAGCAGTTATTCTGTGGGGTACACTGAAGCTTTCTTT
CASSYSVGYTEAFF
>.|.|TRBJ2-5|TRBV7-6
TGTGCCATCGACACCCGCAGGGCGGCCCAGTACTTC
CAIDTRRAAQYF
>few|.|TRBJ2-7|TRBV7-9
TGTGCCAGCAGCTTTACCCTAGACAGGTTCTCTTACGAGCAGTACTTC
CASSFTLDRFSYEQYF
>few|TRBD2|TRBJ2-4|TRBV7-9
TGTGCCAGCACCACCTCAAAGGGACTAGCCCCGGGGGGAGCCAAAAACATTCAGTACTTC
CASTTSKGLAPGGAKNIQYF
>.|.|TRBJ2-3|TRBV6-1
TGTGCCAGCAGTGGACTTGTAGATACAGATACGCAGTATTTT
CASSGLVDTDTQYF
>.|.|TRBJ2-5|TRBV24-1
TGTGCCACCAGTGATTTGCGCGGGGAGACCCAGTACTTC
CATSDLRGETQYF
>.|TRBD2|TRBJ2-1|TRBV28
TGTGCCAGCAGTTTCCCCCCCACTAGCGTCGGGAATGAGCAGTTCTTC
CASSFPPTSVGNEQFF
>few|.|TRBJ2-2|TRBV29-1
TGCAGCGTTTGGACCGGGGAGCTGTTTTTT
CSVWTGELFF
>.|.|TRBJ2-1|TRBV3-1
TGTGCCAGCAGCCAAGATCTCTACAATGAGCAGTTCTTC
CASSQDLYNEQFF